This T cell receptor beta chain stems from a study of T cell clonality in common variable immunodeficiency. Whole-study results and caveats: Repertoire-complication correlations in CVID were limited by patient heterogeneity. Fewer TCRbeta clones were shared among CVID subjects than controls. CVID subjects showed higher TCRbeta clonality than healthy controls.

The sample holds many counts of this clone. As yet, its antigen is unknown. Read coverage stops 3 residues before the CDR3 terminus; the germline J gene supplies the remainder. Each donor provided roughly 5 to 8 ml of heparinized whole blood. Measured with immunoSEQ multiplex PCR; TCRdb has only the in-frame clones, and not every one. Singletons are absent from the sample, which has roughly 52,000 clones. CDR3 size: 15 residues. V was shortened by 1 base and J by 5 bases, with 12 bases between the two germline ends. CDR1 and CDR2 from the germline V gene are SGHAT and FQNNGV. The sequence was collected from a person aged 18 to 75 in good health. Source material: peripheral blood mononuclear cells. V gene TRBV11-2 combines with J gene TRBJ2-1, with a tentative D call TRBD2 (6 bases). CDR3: CASSLGPGGNNEQFF. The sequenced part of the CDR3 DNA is TGTGCCAGCAGCTTAGGGCCTGGCGGGAACAATGAG.